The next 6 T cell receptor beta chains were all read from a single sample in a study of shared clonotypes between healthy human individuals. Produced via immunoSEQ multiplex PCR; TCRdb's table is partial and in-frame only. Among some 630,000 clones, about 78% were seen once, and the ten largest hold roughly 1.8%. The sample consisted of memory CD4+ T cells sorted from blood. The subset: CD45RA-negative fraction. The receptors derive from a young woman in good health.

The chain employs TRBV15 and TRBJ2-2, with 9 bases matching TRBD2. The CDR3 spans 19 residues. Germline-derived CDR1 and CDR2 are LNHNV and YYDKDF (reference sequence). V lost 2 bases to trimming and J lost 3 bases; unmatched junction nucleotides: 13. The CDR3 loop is CATSRSSPVLAGYTGELFF. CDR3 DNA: TGTGCCACCAGCAGATCATCCCCGGTGCTAGCGGGATACACCGGGGAGCTGTTTTTT.

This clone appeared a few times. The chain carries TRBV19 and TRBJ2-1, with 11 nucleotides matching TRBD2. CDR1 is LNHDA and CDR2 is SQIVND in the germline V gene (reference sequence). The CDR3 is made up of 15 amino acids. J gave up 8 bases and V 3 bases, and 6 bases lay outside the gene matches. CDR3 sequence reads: CASSIVTSGSYEQFF. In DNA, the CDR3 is TGTGCCAGTAGTATTGTAACTAGCGGGAGCTATGAGCAGTTCTTC. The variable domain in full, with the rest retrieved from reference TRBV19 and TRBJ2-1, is DGGITQSPKYLFRKEGQNVTLSCEQNLNHDAMYWYRQDPGQGLRLIYYSQIVNDFQKGDIAEGYSVSREKKESFPLTVTSAQKNPTAFYLCASSIVTSGSYEQFFGPGTRLTVL.

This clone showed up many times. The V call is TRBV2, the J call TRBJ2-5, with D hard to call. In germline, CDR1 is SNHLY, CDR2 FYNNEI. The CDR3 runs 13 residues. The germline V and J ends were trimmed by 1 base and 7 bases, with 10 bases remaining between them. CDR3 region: CASSEEQTATQYF. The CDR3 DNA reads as TGTGCCAGCAGTGAAGAACAGACGGCGACCCAGTACTTC.

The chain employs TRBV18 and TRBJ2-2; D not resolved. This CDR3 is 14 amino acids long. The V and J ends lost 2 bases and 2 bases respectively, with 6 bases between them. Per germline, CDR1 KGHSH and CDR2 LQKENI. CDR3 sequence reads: CASSPNRNTGELFF. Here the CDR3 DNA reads TGTGCCAGCTCACCAAACAGAAACACCGGGGAGCTGTTTTTT.

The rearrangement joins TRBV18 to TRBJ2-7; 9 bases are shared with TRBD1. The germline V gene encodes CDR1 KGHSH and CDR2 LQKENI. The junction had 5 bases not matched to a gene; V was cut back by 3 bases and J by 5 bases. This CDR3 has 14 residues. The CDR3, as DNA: TGTGCCAGCTCACCGGGGACAGGGCATGACGAGCAGTACTTC. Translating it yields CASSPGTGHDEQYF.

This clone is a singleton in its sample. The CDR3 reads CASSTTKRGAVISTDTQYF. The CDR3 DNA follows: TGTGCCAGCAGCACGACGAAGAGGGGAGCGGTTATTAGCACAGATACGCAGTATTTT. The chain recombines TRBV21-1 with TRBJ2-3. TRBV21-1 is listed as a pseudogene. The CDR3 has 19 amino acids.